The sequence of this T cell receptor beta chain was determined in a study of response to subunit inactivated influenza vaccine. Each CDR3 protein gets one entry after TCRdb re-called the RT-PCR reads with MiXCR. Of 530,000 or so distinct CDR3 sequences listed, approximately 12% are singletons. Points from the study as a whole: Only a handful of new T cells, the authors suggested, are recruited with each seasonal influenza vaccination.

This clonotype was detected a few times. The antigen remains undetermined. This receptor was identified in a man in his forties or fifties who received an inactivated influenza vaccine. This material consisted of PBMCs from blood, taken on the day of vaccination.

The CDR3 region is CASSFPAGVYNEQFF. The DNA for the CDR3 is TGTGCCAGCAGTTTCCCAGCGGGAGTCTACAATGAGCAGTTCTTC. The rearrangement links TRBV12-3 or TRBV12-4 to TRBJ2-1, with 8 bases that match TRBD2. The CDR3 extends over 15 amino acids. V gave up 3 bases and J gave up 3 bases; unmatched junction bases: 4.